Only one count was recorded for the clone carrying this TCR beta chain. This sample is part of a study of cytotoxic CD8 clonotypes in ibrutinib-treated CLL. Profiled with immunoSEQ multiplex PCR; TCRdb holds only in-frame clones, not every one. Of fewer than 100,000 clones listed, about four fifths are singletons. CDR3 length: 13 amino acids. Germline lookup yields CDR1 MDHEN and CDR2 SYDVKM. The ends were cut back, 6 bases at V and 4 bases at J, with 12 bases in the middle. This TCR was recovered from a human donor with chronic lymphocytic leukemia. The sample in question was PBMCs, obtained after 12 months of ibrutinib treatment. This chain links TRBV28 with TRBJ1-1; no firm D call. Here the CDR3 DNA reads TGTGCCAGCAGCCCCCAGTGGACCACTGAAGCTTTCTTT. Translation: CASSPQWTTEAFF.